What follows is one T cell receptor (beta chain) and its context. Its antigen is still unknown. These data come from a study of PD-1 blockade in classical Hodgkin lymphoma. Only in-frame clones appear in the TCRdb table, and some are missing; sequencing was by immunoSEQ multiplex PCR. This sample has 20,000 to 25,000 clones, with about 76% found just once. The V and J ends lost 0 bases and 2 bases respectively, with 7 bases between them. Germline CDR1 is MDHEN and CDR2 is SYDVKM. This CDR3 region has 14 residues. Brentuximab vedotin exposure varied, and every patient relapsed after autologous stem cell transplantation. Study results and caveats: With CD4+ cells, TCR diversity rose significantly by C4D1, but not with CD8+ cells. Reports indicated that newly diagnosed patients had lower baseline TCR diversity than healthy donors did.

This clonotype was sampled from a human donor with classical Hodgkin lymphoma. This chain joins TRBV28 and TRBJ2-5; D perhaps matches TRBD1 (5 bases). The material was peripheral blood mononuclear cells (PBMCs), obtained before the second cycle of nivolumab. In DNA, the CDR3 is TGTGCCAGCAGTTTATGGACAGCTCAAGAGACCCAGTACTTC. It specifies CASSLWTAQETQYF.